This T cell receptor (beta chain) was captured by sequencing in a study of T cell changes during pregnancy in multiple sclerosis. This clone showed up just once. Trimming took 6 bases from V and 5 from J; bases not matched to a gene: 11. CDR1 and CDR2 (germline): MNHNY, SVGAGI (reference sequence). This CDR3 region has 15 residues. Assay used: immunoSEQ multiplex PCR; TCRdb lists only in-frame clones, some missing. This sample has 85,000 to 130,000 clones, with approximately 90% found just once. The source is a female donor with multiple sclerosis, enrolled in a pregnancy study. V usage is TRBV6-6 and J usage is TRBJ2-7; 9 positions match TRBD1. This specimen consisted of peripheral blood, obtained after pregnancy. The chain's CDR3 is CASRPSEGQGNEQYF. CDR3 in DNA: TGTGCCAGCAGACCTTCCGAGGGACAGGGTAACGAGCAGTACTTC.